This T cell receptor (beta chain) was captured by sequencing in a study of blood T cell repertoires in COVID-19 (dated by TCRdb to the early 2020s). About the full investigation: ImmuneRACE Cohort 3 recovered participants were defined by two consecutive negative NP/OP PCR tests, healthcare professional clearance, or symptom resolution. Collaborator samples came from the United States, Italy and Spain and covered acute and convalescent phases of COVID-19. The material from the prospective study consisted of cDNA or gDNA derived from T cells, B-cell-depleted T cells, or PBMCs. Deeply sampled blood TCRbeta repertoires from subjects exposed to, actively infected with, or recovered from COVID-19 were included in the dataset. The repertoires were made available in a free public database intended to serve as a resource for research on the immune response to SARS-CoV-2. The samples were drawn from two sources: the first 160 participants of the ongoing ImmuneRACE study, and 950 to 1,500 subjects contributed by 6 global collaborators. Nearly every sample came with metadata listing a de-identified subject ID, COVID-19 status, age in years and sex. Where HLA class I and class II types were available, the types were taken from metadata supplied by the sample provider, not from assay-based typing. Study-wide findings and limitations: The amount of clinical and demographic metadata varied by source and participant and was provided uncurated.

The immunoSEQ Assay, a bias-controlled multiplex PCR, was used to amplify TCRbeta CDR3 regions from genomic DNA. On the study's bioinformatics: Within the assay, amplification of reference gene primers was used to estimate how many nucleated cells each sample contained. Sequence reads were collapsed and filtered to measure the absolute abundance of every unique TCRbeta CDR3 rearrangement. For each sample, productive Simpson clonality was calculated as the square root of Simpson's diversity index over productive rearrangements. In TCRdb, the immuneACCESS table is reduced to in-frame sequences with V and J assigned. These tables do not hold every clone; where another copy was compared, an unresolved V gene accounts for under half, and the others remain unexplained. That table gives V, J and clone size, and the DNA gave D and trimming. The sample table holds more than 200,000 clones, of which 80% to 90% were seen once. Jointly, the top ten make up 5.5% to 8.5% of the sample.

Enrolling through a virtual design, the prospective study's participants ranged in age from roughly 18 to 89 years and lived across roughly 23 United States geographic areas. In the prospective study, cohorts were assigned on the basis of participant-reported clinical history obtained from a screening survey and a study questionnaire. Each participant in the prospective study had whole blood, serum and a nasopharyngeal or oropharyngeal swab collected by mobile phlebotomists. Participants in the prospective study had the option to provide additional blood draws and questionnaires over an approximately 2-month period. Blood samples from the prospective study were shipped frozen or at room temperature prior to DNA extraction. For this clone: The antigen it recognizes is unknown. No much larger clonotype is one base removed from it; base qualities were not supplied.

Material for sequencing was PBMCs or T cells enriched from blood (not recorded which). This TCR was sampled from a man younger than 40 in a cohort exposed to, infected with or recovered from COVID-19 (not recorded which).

The DNA reads TGTGCCAGTAGTATAGTTAAGAGCTCCTACAATGAGCAGTTCTTC. It encodes CASSIVKSSYNEQFF. This chain is built from TRBV19 and TRBJ2-1; the D gene cannot be named for sure. There are 15 amino acids in the CDR3, from cysteine to phenylalanine inclusive. Only the CDR3 region is kept as DNA, spanning 45 bases read in frame from base 1. V is pared back by 1 base and J by 0 bases, with 7 bases lying between the germline termini. CDR1 and CDR2 are read off the germline V gene (reference sequence) as LNHDA and SQIVND.